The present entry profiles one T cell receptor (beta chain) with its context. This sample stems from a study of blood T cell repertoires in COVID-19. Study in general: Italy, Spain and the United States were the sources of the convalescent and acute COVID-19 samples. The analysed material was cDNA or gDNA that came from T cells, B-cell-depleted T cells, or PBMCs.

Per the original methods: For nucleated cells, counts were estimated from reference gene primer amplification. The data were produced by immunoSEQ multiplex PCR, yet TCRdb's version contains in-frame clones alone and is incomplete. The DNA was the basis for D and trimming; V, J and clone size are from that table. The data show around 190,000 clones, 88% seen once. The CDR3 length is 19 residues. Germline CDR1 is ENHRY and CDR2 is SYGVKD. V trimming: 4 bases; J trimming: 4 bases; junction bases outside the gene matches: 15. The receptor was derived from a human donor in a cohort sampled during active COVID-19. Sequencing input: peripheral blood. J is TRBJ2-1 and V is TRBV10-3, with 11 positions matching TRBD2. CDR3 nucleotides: TGTGCCATCAGTGCAGGGACTAGCGGACCTGCGAACGTTTACAATGAGCAGTTCTTC. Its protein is CAISAGTSGPANVYNEQFF.